A selection of T cell receptor beta chains follows, all from one sample in a study of T-cell memory formation after mild COVID-19. From the 5' RACE reads, TCRdb called clonotypes with MiXCR, one entry per CDR3 protein. The sample carries around 320,000 distinct CDR3 sequences, over 11% recorded once. Sample: PBMCs or a T cell subset sorted from them (not recorded which). These receptors all stem from a man aged 18 to 29 who had mild COVID-19 (a few samples of this study predate the infection). Cell type and time point are not known. CDR3s include the opening cysteine and the closing phenylalanine or tryptophan. Each record gives: V gene, D gene, J gene, clone size, CDR3 protein, CDR3 DNA. The D gene is left open where the match is weak. Not all rows give a size; the values are once, few, many and, for expanded clones, a class.

v_gene: TRBV20-1; d_gene: .; j_gene: TRBJ2-5; abundance: .; CDR3aa: CSPRGETQYF; CDR3nt: TGCAGTCCGAGGGGCGAGACCCAGTACTTC
v_gene: TRBV9; d_gene: .; j_gene: TRBJ1-2; abundance: .; CDR3aa: CASSPPGGGYGYTF; CDR3nt: TGTGCCAGCAGCCCCCCGGGGGGCGGCTATGGCTACACCTTC
v_gene: TRBV20-1; d_gene: TRBD1; j_gene: TRBJ1-1; abundance: few; CDR3aa: CSAGGQMNTEAFF; CDR3nt: TGCAGTGCTGGGGGACAGATGAACACTGAAGCTTTCTTT
v_gene: TRBV9; d_gene: .; j_gene: TRBJ2-7; abundance: few; CDR3aa: CASSGTSSYEQYF; CDR3nt: TGTGCCAGCAGTGGGACGAGCTCCTACGAGCAGTACTTC
v_gene: TRBV4-1; d_gene: .; j_gene: TRBJ1-5; abundance: many; CDR3aa: CASSQEEWGLPNQPQHF; CDR3nt: TGCGCCAGCAGCCAAGAGGAATGGGGACTTCCCAATCAGCCCCAGCATTTT
v_gene: TRBV7-9; d_gene: .; j_gene: TRBJ2-2; abundance: .; CDR3aa: CASSYPLRAGELFF; CDR3nt: TGTGCCAGCAGCTATCCCCTCCGGGCCGGGGAGCTGTTTTTT
v_gene: TRBV4-1; d_gene: .; j_gene: TRBJ1-2; abundance: .; CDR3aa: CASSQDGGTLYGYTF; CDR3nt: TGCGCCAGCAGCCAAGATGGGGGGACATTGTATGGCTACACCTTC
v_gene: TRBV7-8; d_gene: .; j_gene: TRBJ2-5; abundance: .; CDR3aa: CASRIGTAGETQYF; CDR3nt: TGTGCCAGCAGGATAGGGACGGCAGGAGAGACCCAGTACTTC
v_gene: TRBV6-2/TRBV6-3; d_gene: TRBD2; j_gene: TRBJ2-4; abundance: .; CDR3aa: CASRSLGLAEAKNIQYF; CDR3nt: TGTGCCAGCAGAAGCCTTGGACTAGCGGAAGCCAAAAACATTCAGTACTTC
v_gene: TRBV7-2; d_gene: TRBD2; j_gene: TRBJ2-3; abundance: few; CDR3aa: CASNRFRGGVDTQYF; CDR3nt: TGTGCCAGCAACCGTTTTCGGGGGGGCGTAGATACGCAGTATTTT
v_gene: TRBV20-1; d_gene: TRBD2; j_gene: TRBJ2-5; abundance: many; CDR3aa: CSARASGGVQETQYF; CDR3nt: TGCAGTGCTAGAGCTAGCGGGGGTGTCCAAGAGACCCAGTACTTC
v_gene: TRBV6-2/TRBV6-3; d_gene: .; j_gene: TRBJ2-7; abundance: .; CDR3aa: CASSYMVEQYF; CDR3nt: TGTGCCAGCAGTTATATGGTGGAGCAGTACTTC
v_gene: TRBV29-1; d_gene: .; j_gene: TRBJ2-1; abundance: few; CDR3aa: CSVDSDTSYNEQFF; CDR3nt: TGCAGCGTTGACTCGGATACATCCTACAATGAGCAGTTCTTC
v_gene: TRBV2; d_gene: .; j_gene: TRBJ2-6; abundance: .; CDR3aa: CASVPGSSGANVLTF; CDR3nt: TGTGCCAGCGTCCCGGGAAGCTCTGGGGCCAACGTCCTGACTTTC
v_gene: TRBV5-1; d_gene: .; j_gene: TRBJ2-6; abundance: few; CDR3aa: CASSRYGDPSGANVLTF; CDR3nt: TGCGCCAGCAGCCGTTACGGGGACCCCTCTGGGGCCAACGTCCTGACTTTC
v_gene: TRBV7-2; d_gene: TRBD1; j_gene: TRBJ2-3; abundance: .; CDR3aa: CASSLNRGPTDTQYF; CDR3nt: TGTGCCAGCAGCTTAAACAGGGGGCCGACAGATACGCAGTATTTT
v_gene: TRBV6-6; d_gene: .; j_gene: TRBJ1-3; abundance: .; CDR3aa: CASSYSGTMSSGNTIYF; CDR3nt: TGTGCCAGCAGTTACTCCGGGACCATGTCCTCTGGAAACACCATATATTTT
v_gene: TRBV6-2/TRBV6-3; d_gene: .; j_gene: TRBJ1-5; abundance: many; CDR3aa: CASSYVGDQPQHF; CDR3nt: TGTGCCAGCAGTTACGTTGGGGATCAGCCCCAGCATTTT
v_gene: TRBV6-2/TRBV6-3; d_gene: .; j_gene: TRBJ2-1; abundance: .; CDR3aa: CASSRRVGGDEQFF; CDR3nt: TGTGCCAGCAGTCGCCGGGTAGGCGGCGATGAGCAGTTCTTC
v_gene: TRBV19; d_gene: .; j_gene: TRBJ1-6; abundance: once; CDR3aa: CASRHAGVNSPLHF; CDR3nt: TGTGCCAGTAGACACGCCGGGGTCAATTCACCCCTCCACTTT
v_gene: TRBV6-2/TRBV6-3; d_gene: .; j_gene: TRBJ1-6; abundance: few; CDR3aa: CASRIKTEYSPLHF; CDR3nt: TGTGCCAGCAGGATAAAGACGGAATATTCACCCCTCCACTTT
v_gene: TRBV12-3/TRBV12-4; d_gene: .; j_gene: TRBJ2-1; abundance: few; CDR3aa: CASSFGVGEQFF; CDR3nt: TGTGCCAGCAGTTTTGGGGTAGGTGAGCAGTTCTTC
v_gene: TRBV2; d_gene: .; j_gene: TRBJ1-5; abundance: few; CDR3aa: CASTLTQSDQPQHF; CDR3nt: TGTGCCAGCACCCTCACGCAGTCCGATCAGCCCCAGCATTTT
v_gene: TRBV18; d_gene: TRBD1; j_gene: TRBJ2-6; abundance: many; CDR3aa: CASSPQGAGANVLTF; CDR3nt: TGTGCCAGCTCACCCCAGGGGGCTGGGGCCAACGTCCTGACTTTC
v_gene: TRBV7-2; d_gene: .; j_gene: TRBJ2-4; abundance: .; CDR3aa: CASSPAADSNIQYF; CDR3nt: TGTGCCAGCAGCCCTGCCGCGGACAGTAACATTCAGTACTTC
v_gene: TRBV5-1; d_gene: .; j_gene: TRBJ2-2; abundance: few; CDR3aa: CASTTDRELFF; CDR3nt: TGCGCCAGCACAACGGACCGGGAGCTGTTTTTT
v_gene: TRBV5-1; d_gene: .; j_gene: TRBJ2-5; abundance: few; CDR3aa: CASSLAGQEGTQYF; CDR3nt: TGCGCCAGCAGCTTGGCGGGGCAGGAGGGGACCCAGTACTTC
v_gene: TRBV24-1; d_gene: .; j_gene: TRBJ2-3; abundance: few; CDR3aa: CATSDFSASDTQYF; CDR3nt: TGTGCCACCAGTGATTTCTCCGCTTCAGATACGCAGTATTTT
v_gene: TRBV24-1; d_gene: .; j_gene: TRBJ2-2; abundance: .; CDR3aa: CATSDEVGYGELFF; CDR3nt: TGTGCCACCAGTGACGAAGTAGGGTACGGGGAGCTGTTTTTT
v_gene: TRBV3-1; d_gene: TRBD2; j_gene: TRBJ2-3; abundance: few; CDR3aa: CASSPLPGLAMSTDTQYF; CDR3nt: TGTGCCAGCAGCCCGCTACCGGGACTAGCAATGAGCACAGATACGCAGTATTTT
v_gene: TRBV7-2; d_gene: .; j_gene: TRBJ1-2; abundance: .; CDR3aa: CASSPPSGENYGYTF; CDR3nt: TGTGCCAGCAGCCCACCCTCAGGGGAGAACTATGGCTACACCTTC
v_gene: TRBV28; d_gene: TRBD1; j_gene: TRBJ2-3; abundance: .; CDR3aa: CASSFAGQGFGTDTQYF; CDR3nt: TGTGCCAGCAGTTTTGCGGGACAGGGGTTTGGGACAGATACGCAGTATTTT
v_gene: TRBV11-2; d_gene: .; j_gene: TRBJ1-5; abundance: few; CDR3aa: CASSLTPSNQPQHF; CDR3nt: TGTGCCAGCAGCTTAACTCCCAGCAATCAGCCCCAGCATTTT
v_gene: TRBV12-3/TRBV12-4; d_gene: .; j_gene: TRBJ1-4; abundance: .; CDR3aa: CASGGPTGNEKLFF; CDR3nt: TGTGCCAGTGGAGGGCCAACCGGAAATGAAAAACTGTTTTTT
v_gene: TRBV20-1; d_gene: TRBD1; j_gene: TRBJ1-2; abundance: .; CDR3aa: CSARDSRTGGYGYTF; CDR3nt: TGCAGTGCTAGAGATAGCAGGACAGGGGGCTATGGCTACACCTTC
v_gene: TRBV5-1; d_gene: .; j_gene: TRBJ2-5; abundance: .; CDR3aa: CAPECGLGIQETQYF; CDR3nt: TGCGCCCCCGAGTGTGGCTTGGGGATACAAGAGACCCAGTACTTC
v_gene: TRBV5-1; d_gene: .; j_gene: TRBJ2-3; abundance: few; CDR3aa: CASSPRTGTDTQYF; CDR3nt: TGCGCCAGCAGCCCGAGGACAGGCACAGATACGCAGTATTTT
v_gene: TRBV7-3; d_gene: .; j_gene: TRBJ2-3; abundance: many; CDR3aa: CASSAATGFSQYF; CDR3nt: TGTGCCAGCAGCGCCGCGACCGGGTTTTCGCAGTATTTT
v_gene: TRBV20-1; d_gene: .; j_gene: TRBJ2-1; abundance: .; CDR3aa: CSAQRRGLPYNEQFF; CDR3nt: TGCAGTGCCCAGAGGAGGGGCCTTCCCTACAATGAGCAGTTCTTC
v_gene: TRBV6-2/TRBV6-3; d_gene: .; j_gene: TRBJ2-7; abundance: .; CDR3aa: CASRDSIIHEQYF; CDR3nt: TGTGCCAGCCGGGACTCGATTATCCACGAGCAGTACTTC
v_gene: TRBV7-2; d_gene: TRBD1; j_gene: TRBJ1-2; abundance: .; CDR3aa: CASSPGRDRVFGYTF; CDR3nt: TGTGCCAGCAGCCCAGGCCGGGACAGGGTCTTCGGCTACACCTTC
v_gene: TRBV6-1; d_gene: .; j_gene: TRBJ2-3; abundance: .; CDR3aa: CASSDRDVWSTDTQYF; CDR3nt: TGTGCCAGCAGTGACAGGGACGTTTGGAGCACAGATACGCAGTATTTT
v_gene: TRBV9; d_gene: .; j_gene: TRBJ2-2; abundance: .; CDR3aa: CASSVGDPNTGELFF; CDR3nt: TGTGCCAGCAGCGTAGGCGACCCAAACACCGGGGAGCTGTTTTTT
v_gene: TRBV2; d_gene: .; j_gene: TRBJ2-5; abundance: few; CDR3aa: CASSFLVGGETQYF; CDR3nt: TGTGCCAGCAGTTTCCTTGTAGGAGGGGAGACCCAGTACTTC
v_gene: TRBV7-8; d_gene: TRBD1; j_gene: TRBJ2-3; abundance: few; CDR3aa: CASRRPGTGADTQYF; CDR3nt: TGTGCCAGCAGACGTCCCGGGACAGGGGCAGATACGCAGTATTTT